The clone carrying this T cell receptor beta chain has a handful of counts. The PCR contained 60 Vbeta and 13 Jbeta primers. Sequencing used immunoSEQ multiplex PCR; TCRdb keeps in-frame clones, though not all of them. Counted here are roughly 110,000 clones, roughly 68% occurring once; the ten biggest clones make up roughly 2%. The sample is drawn from a study of cytomegalovirus exposure and HLA in healthy donors. Trimming shortened V by 0 bases and J by 6 bases, and 12 bases separated the two germline ends. The germline gives CDR1 SGHTA, CDR2 FQGNSA. The CDR3 has 15 amino acids. The sequencing sample was made of PBMCs. The chain links TRBV7-2 to TRBJ1-5; TRBD1 is a possible D gene (6 bases). The sequence came from a woman aged 25 to 39 in good health and CMV-seronegative. CDR3 DNA: TGTGCCAGCAGCTTAGCGTCAGGGGTCGGTCAGCCCCAGCATTTT. It is translated as CASSLASGVGQPQHF.